The rows below give T cell receptor beta chains drawn from one sample of a study of shared clonotypes between healthy human individuals. The assay was immunoSEQ multiplex PCR, and TCRdb's table has in-frame clones only and misses some. The data hold about 1.9 million clones, with 85% to 95% observed a single time. The specimen sequenced was naive CD8+ T cells from PBMCs. The source of these receptors is a man between 18 and 35 years old in good health. Some clones in this sample may be carry-over from other donors' samples. Both conserved end residues are part of each CDR3. A D gene is named only where the DNA matches it firmly. Clone size is shown for a subset of rows, as once, few, many or a class of expanded clone.

len	abundance	d_gene	v_gene	j_gene	CDR3aa	CDR3nt
14	-	-	TRBV9	TRBJ2-7	CASSVAADSYEQYF	TGTGCCAGCAGCGTAGCTGCTGACTCCTACGAGCAGTACTTC
18	-	-	TRBV5-1	TRBJ2-2	CASSLLPRPEAWAGELFF	TGCGCCAGCAGCTTGTTACCCCGACCCGAGGCGTGGGCCGGGGAGCTGTTTTTT
14	-	TRBD1	TRBV7-9	TRBJ2-7	CASSGQGGGYEQYF	TGTGCCAGCAGCGGACAGGGCGGAGGCTACGAGCAGTACTTC
15	-	-	TRBV4-3	TRBJ2-1	CASSQVWETGDEQFF	TGCGCCAGCAGCCAAGTGTGGGAGACGGGGGATGAGCAGTTCTTC
16	-	-	TRBV25-1	TRBJ2-5	CASSESLQGWQETQYF	TGTGCCAGCAGTGAATCCCTACAGGGTTGGCAAGAGACCCAGTACTTC
16	once	-	TRBV27	TRBJ2-6	CASSPVSELGANVLTF	TGTGCCAGCAGTCCCGTGTCGGAACTGGGGGCCAACGTCCTGACTTTC
16	-	-	TRBV29-1	TRBJ1-2	CSVEVLMSDINYGYTF	TGCAGCGTTGAAGTACTAATGTCGGACATAAACTATGGCTACACCTTC
17	-	TRBD2	TRBV7-6	TRBJ2-7	CASSLVLVAGGPGEQYF	TGTGCCAGCAGCTTAGTTCTGGTAGCGGGAGGGCCTGGCGAGCAGTACTTC
15	-	TRBD1	TRBV7-2	TRBJ1-1	CASHGRGQGFTEAFF	TGTGCCAGCCACGGGAGGGGACAGGGGTTCACTGAAGCTTTCTTT
14	-	-	TRBV7-2	TRBJ2-3	CASSLRSRGDTQYF	TGTGCCAGCAGCTTACGTTCCAGGGGAGATACGCAGTATTTT
15	-	TRBD2	TRBV6-5	TRBJ2-3	CASSPTGLASDTQYF	TGTGCCAGCAGCCCTACGGGACTAGCGTCAGATACGCAGTATTTT
15	once	TRBD1	TRBV27	TRBJ1-5	CASSSKTGGIQPQHF	TGTGCCAGCAGTTCAAAAACAGGGGGCATTCAGCCCCAGCATTTT
17	-	-	TRBV7-9	TRBJ2-4	CASSFTPEGLTKNIQYF	TGTGCCAGCAGCTTTACTCCGGAGGGGTTAACCAAAAACATTCAGTACTTC
13	-	-	TRBV30	TRBJ1-3	CAWSVGGGNTIYF	TGTGCCTGGAGTGTTGGGGGTGGAAACACCATATATTTT
15	-	-	TRBV4-3	TRBJ1-2	CASSQDLVSNYGYTF	TGCGCCAGCAGCCAAGATCTGGTTTCTAACTATGGCTACACCTTC
17	few	TRBD1	TRBV11-2	TRBJ2-2	CASSSTRTGTYTGELFF	TGTGCCAGCAGCTCCACTCGGACAGGGACATACACCGGGGAGCTGTTTTTT